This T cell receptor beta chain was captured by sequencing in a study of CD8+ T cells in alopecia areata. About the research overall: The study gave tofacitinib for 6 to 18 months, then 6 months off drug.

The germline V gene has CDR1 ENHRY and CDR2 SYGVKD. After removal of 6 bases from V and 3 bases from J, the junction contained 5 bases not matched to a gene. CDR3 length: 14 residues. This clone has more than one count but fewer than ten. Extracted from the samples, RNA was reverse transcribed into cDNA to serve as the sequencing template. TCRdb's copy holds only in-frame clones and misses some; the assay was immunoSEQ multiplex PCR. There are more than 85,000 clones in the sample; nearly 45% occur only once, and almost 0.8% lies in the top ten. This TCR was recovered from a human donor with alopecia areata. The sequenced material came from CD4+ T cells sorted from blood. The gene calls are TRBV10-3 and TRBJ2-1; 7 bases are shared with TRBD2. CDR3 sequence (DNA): TGTGCCATCAGGTCCGGGACTATCTACAATGAGCAGTTCTTC. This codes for CAIRSGTIYNEQFF.